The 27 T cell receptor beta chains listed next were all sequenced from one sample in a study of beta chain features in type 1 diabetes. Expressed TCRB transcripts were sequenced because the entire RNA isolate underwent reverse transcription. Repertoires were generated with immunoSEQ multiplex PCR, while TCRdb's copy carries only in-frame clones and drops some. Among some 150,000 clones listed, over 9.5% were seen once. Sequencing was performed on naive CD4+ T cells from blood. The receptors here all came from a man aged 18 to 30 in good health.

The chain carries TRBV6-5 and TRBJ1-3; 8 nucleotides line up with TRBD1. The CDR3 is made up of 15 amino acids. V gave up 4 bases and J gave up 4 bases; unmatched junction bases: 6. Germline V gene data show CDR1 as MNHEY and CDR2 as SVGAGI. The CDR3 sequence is CASSFTGGQGNTIYF. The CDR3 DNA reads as TGTGCCAGCAGTTTTACAGGGGGTCAGGGAAACACCATATATTTT.

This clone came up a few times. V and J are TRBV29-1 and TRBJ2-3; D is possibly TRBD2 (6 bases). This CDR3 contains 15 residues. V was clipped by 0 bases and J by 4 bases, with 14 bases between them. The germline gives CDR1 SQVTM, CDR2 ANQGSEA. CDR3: CSVEDPVGGADTQYF. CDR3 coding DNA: TGCAGCGTTGAAGATCCCGTAGGCGGGGCAGATACGCAGTATTTT.

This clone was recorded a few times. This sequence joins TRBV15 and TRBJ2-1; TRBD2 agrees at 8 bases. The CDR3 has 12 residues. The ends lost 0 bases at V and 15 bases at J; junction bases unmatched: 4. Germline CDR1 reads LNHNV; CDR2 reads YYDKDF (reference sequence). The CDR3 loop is CATSRDSAGGFF. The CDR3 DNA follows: TGTGCCACCAGCAGAGATTCGGCGGGGGGGTTCTTC. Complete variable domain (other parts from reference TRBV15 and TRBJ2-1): DAMVIQNPRYQVTQFGKPVTLSCSQTLNHNVMYWYQQKSSQAPKLLFHYYDKDFNNEADTPDNFQSRRPNTSFCFLDIRSPGLGDTAMYLCATSRDSAGGFFGPGTRLTVL.

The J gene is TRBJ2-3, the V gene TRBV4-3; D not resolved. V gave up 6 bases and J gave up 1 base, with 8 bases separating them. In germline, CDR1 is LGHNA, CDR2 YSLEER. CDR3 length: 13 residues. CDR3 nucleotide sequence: TGCGCCAGCAGTCCCGAGGGCACAGATACGCAGTATTTT. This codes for CASSPEGTDTQYF.

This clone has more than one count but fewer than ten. CDR3 DNA sequence: TGTGCCAGCAGCCTTCGAGCGGGGGGGAACACGATCTACGAGCAGTACTTC. It is translated as CASSLRAGGNTIYEQYF. J is TRBJ2-7 and V is TRBV27; 10 nucleotides match TRBD2. The germline gives CDR1 MNHEY, CDR2 SMNVEV (reference sequence). V lost 6 bases to trimming and J lost 3 bases; unmatched junction nucleotides: 14. The CDR3 totals 17 residues.

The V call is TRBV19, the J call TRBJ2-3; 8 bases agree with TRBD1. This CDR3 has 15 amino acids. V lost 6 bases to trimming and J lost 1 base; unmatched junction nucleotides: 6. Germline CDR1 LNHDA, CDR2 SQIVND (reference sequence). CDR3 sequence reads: CASSDRGVGTDTQYF. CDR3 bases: TGTGCCAGTAGCGACAGGGGAGTTGGCACAGATACGCAGTATTTT.

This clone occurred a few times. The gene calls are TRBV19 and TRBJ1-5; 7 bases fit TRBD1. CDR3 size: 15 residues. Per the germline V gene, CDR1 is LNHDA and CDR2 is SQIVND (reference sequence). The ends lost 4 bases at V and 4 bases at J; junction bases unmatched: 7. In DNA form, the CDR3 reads TGTGCCAGTAGTAACTTGACAGGGACAAATCAGCCCCAGCATTTT. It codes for CASSNLTGTNQPQHF. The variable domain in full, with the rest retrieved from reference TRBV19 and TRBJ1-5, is DGGITQSPKYLFRKEGQNVTLSCEQNLNHDAMYWYRQDPGQGLRLIYYSQIVNDFQKGDIAEGYSVSREKKESFPLTVTSAQKNPTAFYLCASSNLTGTNQPQHFGDGTRLSIL.

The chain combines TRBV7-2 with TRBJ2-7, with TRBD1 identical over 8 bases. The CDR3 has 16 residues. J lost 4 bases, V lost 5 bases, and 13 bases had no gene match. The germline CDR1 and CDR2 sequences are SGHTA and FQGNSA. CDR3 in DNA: TGTGCCAGCAGCCGCGATACCCTGACAGGGGTATACGAGCAGTACTTC. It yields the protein CASSRDTLTGVYEQYF.

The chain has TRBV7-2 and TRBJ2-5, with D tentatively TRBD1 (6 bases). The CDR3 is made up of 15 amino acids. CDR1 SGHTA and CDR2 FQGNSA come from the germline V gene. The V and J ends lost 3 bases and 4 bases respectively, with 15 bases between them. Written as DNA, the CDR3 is TGTGCCAGCAGCTTGGGACATCCAGCTCGAGAGACCCAGTACTTC. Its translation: CASSLGHPARETQYF.

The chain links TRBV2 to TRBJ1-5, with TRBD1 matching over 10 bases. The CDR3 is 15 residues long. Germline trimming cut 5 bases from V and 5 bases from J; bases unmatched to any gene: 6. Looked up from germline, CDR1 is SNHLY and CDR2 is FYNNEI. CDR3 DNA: TGTGCCAGCAGTTCCGGACAGGGGGGGGATCAGCCCCAGCATTTT. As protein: CASSSGQGGDQPQHF.

The CDR3 loop reads CASSPRPGTGIGNQPQHF. The CDR3 nucleotides are TGTGCCAGCAGCCCACGTCCCGGGACAGGGATTGGCAATCAGCCCCAGCATTTT. The chain uses TRBV11-2 and TRBJ1-5; TRBD1 matches 9 bases. The CDR3 is made up of 18 amino acids. Losses at the gene ends were 5 bases for V and 2 bases for J; bases not matched to a gene: 13. Germline assignment: CDR1 SGHAT and CDR2 FQNNGV.

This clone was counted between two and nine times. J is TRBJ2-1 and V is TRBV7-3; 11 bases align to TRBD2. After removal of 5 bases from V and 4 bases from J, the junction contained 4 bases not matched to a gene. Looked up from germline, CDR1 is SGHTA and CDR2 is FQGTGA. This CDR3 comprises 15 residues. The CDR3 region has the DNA TGTGCCAGCAGCAGTAGCGGGGGGGTTTACAATGAGCAGTTCTTC. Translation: CASSSSGGVYNEQFF.

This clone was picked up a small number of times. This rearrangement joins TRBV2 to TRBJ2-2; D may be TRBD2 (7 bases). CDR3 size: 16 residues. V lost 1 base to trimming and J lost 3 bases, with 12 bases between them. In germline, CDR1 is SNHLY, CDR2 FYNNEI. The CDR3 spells CASSEGGGGYTGELFF. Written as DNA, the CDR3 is TGTGCCAGCAGTGAAGGGGGCGGGGGCTACACCGGGGAGCTGTTTTTT.

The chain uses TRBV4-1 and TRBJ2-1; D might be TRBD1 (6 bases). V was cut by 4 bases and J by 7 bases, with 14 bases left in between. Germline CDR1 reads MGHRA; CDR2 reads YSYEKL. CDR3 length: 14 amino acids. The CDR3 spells CASSPPDRTNEQFF. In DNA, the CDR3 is TGCGCCAGCAGCCCTCCGGACAGAACTAATGAGCAGTTCTTC.

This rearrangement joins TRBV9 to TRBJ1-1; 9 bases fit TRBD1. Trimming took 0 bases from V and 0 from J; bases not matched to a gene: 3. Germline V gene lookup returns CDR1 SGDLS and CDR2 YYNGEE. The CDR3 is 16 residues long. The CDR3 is CASSVGGTGLNTEAFF. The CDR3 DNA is TGTGCCAGCAGCGTAGGGGGGACAGGGCTGAACACTGAAGCTTTCTTT.

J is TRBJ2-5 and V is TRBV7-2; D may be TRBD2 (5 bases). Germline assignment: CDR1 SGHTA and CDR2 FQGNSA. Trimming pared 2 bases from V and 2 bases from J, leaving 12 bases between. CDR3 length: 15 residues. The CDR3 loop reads CASSLLSGPQETQYF. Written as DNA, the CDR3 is TGTGCCAGCAGCTTATTGAGCGGACCTCAAGAGACCCAGTACTTC.

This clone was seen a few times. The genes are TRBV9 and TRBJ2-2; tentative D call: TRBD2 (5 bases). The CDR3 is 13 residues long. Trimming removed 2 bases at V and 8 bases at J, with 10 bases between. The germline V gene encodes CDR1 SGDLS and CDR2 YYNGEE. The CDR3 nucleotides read TGTGCCAGCAGCGTCGGGATTTCGGGGGAGCTGTTTTTT. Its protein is CASSVGISGELFF.

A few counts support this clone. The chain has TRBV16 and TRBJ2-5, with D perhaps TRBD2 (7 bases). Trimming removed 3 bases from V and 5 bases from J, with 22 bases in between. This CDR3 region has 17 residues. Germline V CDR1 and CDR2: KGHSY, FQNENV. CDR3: CASSQRIGGPREETQYF. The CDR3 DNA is TGTGCCAGCAGCCAGCGAATCGGGGGGCCGAGAGAGGAGACCCAGTACTTC. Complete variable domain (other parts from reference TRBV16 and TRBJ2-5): GEEVAQTPKHLVRGEGQKAKLYCAPIKGHSYVFWYQQVLKNEFKFLISFQNENVFDETGMPKERFSAKCLPNSPCSLEIQATKLEDSAVYFCASSQRIGGPREETQYFGPGTRLLVL.

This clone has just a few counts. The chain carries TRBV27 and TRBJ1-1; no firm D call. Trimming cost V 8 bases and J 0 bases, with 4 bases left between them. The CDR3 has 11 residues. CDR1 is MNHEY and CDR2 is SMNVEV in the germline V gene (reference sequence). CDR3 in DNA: TGTGCCAGCTATATGAACACTGAAGCTTTCTTT. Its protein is CASYMNTEAFF.

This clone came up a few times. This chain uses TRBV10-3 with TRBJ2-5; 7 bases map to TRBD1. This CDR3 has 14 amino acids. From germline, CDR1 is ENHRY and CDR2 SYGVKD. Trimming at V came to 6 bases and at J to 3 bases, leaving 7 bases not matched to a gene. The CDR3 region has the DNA TGTGCCATCAGGGCAGGGACAGAGAAAGAGACCCAGTACTTC. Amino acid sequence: CAIRAGTEKETQYF.

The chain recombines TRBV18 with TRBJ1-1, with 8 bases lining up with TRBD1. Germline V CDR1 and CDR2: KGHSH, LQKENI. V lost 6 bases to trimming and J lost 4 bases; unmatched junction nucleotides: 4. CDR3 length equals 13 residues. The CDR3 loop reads CASSRDRGTEAFF. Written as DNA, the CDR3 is TGTGCCAGCTCCCGCGACAGGGGCACTGAAGCTTTCTTT.

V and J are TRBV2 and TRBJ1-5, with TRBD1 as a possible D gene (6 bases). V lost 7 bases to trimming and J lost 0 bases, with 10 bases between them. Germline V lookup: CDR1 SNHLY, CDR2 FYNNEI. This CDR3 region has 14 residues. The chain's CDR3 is CASMDSISNQPQHF. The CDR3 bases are TGTGCCAGCATGGACAGTATTAGCAATCAGCCCCAGCATTTT.

CDR3 protein: CASGPRPGGSFTDTQYF. The CDR3 region has the DNA TGTGCCAGCGGCCCCCGCCCCGGGGGTTCCTTCACAGATACGCAGTATTTT. This chain joins TRBV7-8 and TRBJ2-3; TRBD2 is a possible D gene (6 bases). The CDR3 extends over 17 amino acids. The V end lost 8 bases, the J end lost 2 bases, and 23 bases lay between the germline ends. Germline V gene sequence: CDR1 SGHVS, CDR2 FQNEAQ.

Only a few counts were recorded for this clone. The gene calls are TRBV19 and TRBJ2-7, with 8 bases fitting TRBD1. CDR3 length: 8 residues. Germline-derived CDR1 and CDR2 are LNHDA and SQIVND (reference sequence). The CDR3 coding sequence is TGTGGGGACAGGGAGCAGTACTTC. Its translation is CGDREQYF.

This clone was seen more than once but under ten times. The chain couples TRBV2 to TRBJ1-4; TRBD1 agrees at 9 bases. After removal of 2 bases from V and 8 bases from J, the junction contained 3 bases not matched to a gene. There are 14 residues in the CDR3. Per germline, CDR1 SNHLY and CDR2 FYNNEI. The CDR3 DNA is TGTGCCAGCAGTGAATGGGACAGGGTCGAAAAACTGTTTTTT. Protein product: CASSEWDRVEKLFF.

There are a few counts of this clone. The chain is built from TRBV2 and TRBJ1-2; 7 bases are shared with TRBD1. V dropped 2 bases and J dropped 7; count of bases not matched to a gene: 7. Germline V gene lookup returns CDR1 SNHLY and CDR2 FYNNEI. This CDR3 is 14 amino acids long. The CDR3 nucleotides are TGTGCCAGCAGTGAATATACCCAGGGGGGTGGCTACACCTTC. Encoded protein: CASSEYTQGGGYTF.

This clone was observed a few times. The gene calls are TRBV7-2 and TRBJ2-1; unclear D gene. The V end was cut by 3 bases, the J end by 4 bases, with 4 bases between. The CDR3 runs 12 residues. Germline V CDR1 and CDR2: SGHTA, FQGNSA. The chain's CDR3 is CASSFQYNEQFF. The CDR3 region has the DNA TGTGCCAGCAGCTTTCAGTACAATGAGCAGTTCTTC.